Below, 10 T cell receptor beta chains from the same sample are listed, as sequenced in a study of T-cell reconstitution after alpha-beta-depleted transplantation in children. Unique molecular identifiers were incorporated into the prepared TCRbeta library. TCRdb fed the PCR reads into MiXCR, producing one record per CDR3 protein. The table includes about 280,000 distinct CDR3 sequences, around 10% detected once. The material sequenced was peripheral blood, taken 180 days after TCRalphabeta/CD19-depleted stem cell transplant. Every receptor here comes from a male patient between 2 and 9 years old who had a stem cell transplant for chronic granulomatous disease, so the T cells may come from the graft donor.

This clonotype was observed many times. This chain joins TRBV27 and TRBJ2-1; 10 bases map to TRBD2. From germline, CDR1 is MNHEY and CDR2 SMNVEV (reference sequence). The CDR3 spans 16 residues. The V and J ends lost 5 bases and 0 bases, in that order; junction bases with no gene match: 4. CDR3 protein: CASSPASGSSYNEQFF. In DNA, the CDR3 is TGTGCCAGCAGTCCAGCTAGCGGGAGCTCCTACAATGAGCAGTTCTTC.

Many counts were recorded for this clonotype. The rearrangement links TRBV20-1 to TRBJ1-1, with a possible D match to TRBD1 (5 bases). The CDR3 covers 12 residues. Germline CDR1 and CDR2: DFQATT and SNEGSKA (reference sequence). Trimming removed 3 bases at V and 2 bases at J, with 7 bases between. This CDR3 is CSASQGNTEAFF. The CDR3 nucleotides read TGCAGTGCTAGCCAGGGAAACACTGAAGCTTTCTTT.

This clonotype was seen ten or more times. The chain employs TRBV11-2 and TRBJ1-1; TRBD1 matches at 8 bases. The V segment lost 2 bases and the J segment 0 bases; nucleotides outside the gene matches: 8. This CDR3 has 17 residues. Looked up from germline, CDR1 is SGHAT and CDR2 is FQNNGV. In DNA form, the CDR3 reads TGTGCCAGCAGCTTAAGGGCAGGGGGCGGGATGAACACTGAAGCTTTCTTT. This gives the protein CASSLRAGGGMNTEAFF.

This clonotype was counted many times. This chain uses TRBV20-1 with TRBJ1-2; perhaps TRBD1 as D (5 bases). Between the trimmed V and J ends, which lost 3 bases and 6 bases, there was a span of 8 bases. The CDR3 length is 11 residues. Germline V gene data show CDR1 as DFQATT and CDR2 as SNEGSKA (reference sequence). The CDR3 DNA follows: TGCAGTGCTAGGCTGGGACATGGCTACACCTTC. As protein: CSARLGHGYTF.

This clonotype was picked up many times. J is TRBJ2-3 and V is TRBV29-1; D not certain. CDR1 and CDR2 (germline): SQVTM, ANQGSEA. V lost 4 bases, J lost 6 bases, and 8 bases lay in between. This CDR3 contains 11 residues. CDR3 sequence: CSVGGFDTQYF. CDR3 nucleotide sequence: TGCAGCGTTGGCGGCTTCGATACGCAGTATTTT.

The rearrangement links TRBV3-1 to TRBJ1-6; maybe TRBD1 (6 bases). Trimming took 3 bases from V and 9 from J, leaving 15 bases between them. Per the germline V gene, CDR1 is LGHDT and CDR2 is YNNKEL (reference sequence). The CDR3 length is 15 residues. This CDR3 is CASSHAGERGSPLHF. DNA for the CDR3: TGTGCCAGCAGCCACGCAGGGGAGAGGGGTTCACCCCTCCACTTT.

This clonotype has at least ten counts. The chain uses TRBV29-1 and TRBJ2-5, with 10 bases fitting TRBD2. J gave up 5 bases and V 4 bases, and 10 bases lay outside the gene matches. The CDR3 has 15 amino acids. Germline V gene lookup returns CDR1 SQVTM and CDR2 ANQGSEA. CDR3 in DNA: TGCAGCGTTGGCTCGATTAGCGGGGGGAAGGAGACCCAGTACTTC. This sequence encodes CSVGSISGGKETQYF.

This clonotype was picked up many times. Mismatch with germline at one junction end may stem from a read error. The V call is TRBV13, the J call TRBJ2-7; D is possibly TRBD1 (6 bases). The CDR3 has 14 amino acids. Germline V gives CDR1 PRHDT, CDR2 FYEKMQ (reference sequence). Here the CDR3 DNA reads TGCGCCAGCAGCCGAGACAGGAGCTCCTACGAGCAGTACTTC. Its protein is CASSRDRSSYEQYF.

This clonotype was counted many times. The chain carries TRBV27 and TRBJ2-1, with 8 positions matching TRBD2. The CDR3 consists of 15 residues. Unmatched junction bases numbered 3, after V lost 2 bases and J lost 3 bases. Germline assignment: CDR1 MNHEY and CDR2 SMNVEV (reference sequence). The CDR3 is CASSLHLAGYNEQFF. In nucleotides, the CDR3 is TGTGCCAGCAGTTTACACCTAGCGGGCTACAATGAGCAGTTCTTC.

At least ten counts were recorded for this clonotype. This sequence joins TRBV5-1 and TRBJ2-1, with D perhaps matching TRBD1 or TRBD2 (6 bases each). The CDR3 runs 17 residues. Trimming cost V 1 base and J 0 bases, with 14 bases left between them. Germline V gene lookup returns CDR1 SGHRS and CDR2 YFSETQ. Written as DNA, the CDR3 is TGCGCCAGCAGCTTGTCGCTAGAGGGGGGCTCCTACAATGAGCAGTTCTTC. The encoded protein is CASSLSLEGGSYNEQFF.